This TCR beta chain was captured by sequencing in a study of shared clonotypes between healthy human individuals. Study-wide results and limits: Some clonotypes were shared by all four sorted-subset donors, while others were not shared. The non-shared ones had lower generation probabilities than the shared ones.

Healthy HIV-negative adults without recent acute infections or vaccinations served as donors. Every donor was a Caucasian adult from Nashville, Tennessee. The CDR3 contains 15 residues. V trimming: 5 bases; J trimming: 5 bases; junction bases outside the gene matches: 10. Germline V CDR1 and CDR2: SGHVS, FNYEAQ. It was across several immunoSEQ plates that each subset's genomic DNA was evenly split. TCRdb's table, derived via immunoSEQ multiplex PCR, lists solely in-frame clones and lacks some. The sample comprises 2,500,000 or so clones, roughly 92% of which are singletons, and around 0.14% rests with the top ten. A word on this clone: Antigen unknown.

The chain couples TRBV7-6 to TRBJ2-7; 9 nucleotides agree with TRBD2. The sequencing input was naive CD4+ T cells sorted from blood. Noted subset: CD45RA+ positively selected. This TCR was recovered from a man aged 18 to 29 in good health. This CDR3 reads CASSRNSGRGDEQYF. The CDR3 nucleotides are TGTGCCAGCAGCCGAAATAGCGGGAGAGGCGACGAGCAGTACTTC.